Reported below is one TCR beta chain. The antigen is not known. The data derive from a study of cytomegalovirus exposure and HLA in healthy donors. General study results and limits: Productive rates of about 90% or about 30% were seen for most TCR beta V segments in an earlier analysis.

In the PCR, 60 Vbeta and 13 Jbeta primers were used. Profiling relied on immunoSEQ multiplex PCR, and the TCRdb table lists in-frame clones only, not all of them. The sample contains about 110,000 clones, around four fifths of which appear only once. The CDR3 consists of 16 residues. Germline lookup yields CDR1 SGHRS and CDR2 YFSETQ. Trimming stripped 3 bases from V and 4 bases from J, with 20 bases between. The sequencing input was PBMCs. The chain has TRBV5-1 and TRBJ2-7, with D maybe TRBD2 (6 bases). The source is a man under 40 in good health and CMV-seronegative. CDR3 loop: CASSSGLIGGGYEQYF. The CDR3 nucleotides read TGCGCCAGCAGCTCCGGACTGATTGGAGGAGGGTACGAGCAGTACTTC.